A single sample is the source of the 3 T cell receptor beta chains below, sequenced in a study of spatial heterogeneity in lung cancer (dated by TCRdb to the late 2010s). Broader findings and caveats from the paper: The tumor nonsynonymous mutation count correlated with the number of expanded alpha and beta TCRs within the tumor.

The label giving this sample's time point can be read as: sample taken at primary tumor resection. No antigen has been identified for these receptors. The receptor library was made with 5' RACE. TCRdb names NextSeq 500 as the instrument used. The public sequencing data were trimmed at Q25 with fastp and processed into clonotypes with MiXCR by TCRdb, which kept only in-frame beta chains. Each entry is one CDR3 protein sequence, shown with its most common DNA and genes. A total of around 8,100 distinct CDR3 sequences appear in this sample, more than 13% of them only once. The ten largest clones add up to 7% to 9% of the sample. The material sequenced was lung tumor tissue, taken at surgery. The receptors here all came from a female donor with early-stage non-small cell lung cancer.

About this clonotype: A library made for alpha chains picked up this beta chain off target, so its size means little. V and J are TRBV9 and TRBJ2-1; tentative D call: TRBD1 (6 bases). Between the trimmed V and J ends, which lost 3 bases and 6 bases, there was a span of 10 bases. Germline lookup yields CDR1 SGDLS and CDR2 YYNGEE. The CDR3 length is 13 residues. The CDR3 region has the DNA TGTGCCAGCAGCGCGACAGGCACCAATGAGCAGTTCTTC. It translates to CASSATGTNEQFF.

This clonotype was counted ten times or more. A library prepared for alpha chains yielded this beta chain as an off-target read; its size is of little meaning. The chain carries TRBV3-1 and TRBJ2-3; 11 bases line up with TRBD2. Per the germline V gene, CDR1 is LGHDT and CDR2 is YNNKEL (reference sequence). The CDR3 is made up of 18 amino acids. Germline trimming cut 2 bases from V and 3 bases from J; bases unmatched to any gene: 10. CDR3 region: CASSQLAGGQGETDTQYF. In nucleotides, the CDR3 is TGTGCCAGCAGCCAATTAGCGGGGGGGCAGGGTGAAACAGATACGCAGTATTTT.

This clonotype was found many times. The size of this beta chain means little, since it is a stray read in a library made for alpha chains. This chain uses TRBV7-9 with TRBJ1-1; D is ambiguous. This CDR3 spans 10 amino acids. V was cut by 6 bases and J by 3 bases, with 2 bases left in between. From germline, CDR1 is SEHNR and CDR2 FQNEAQ (reference sequence). The CDR3 is CASSYTEAFF. The CDR3 DNA reads TGTGCCAGCAGTTACACTGAAGCTTTCTTT. Combining the CDR3 with reference TRBV7-9 and TRBJ1-1 gives the whole variable domain DTGVSQNPRHKITKRGQNVTFRCDPISEHNRLYWYRQTLGQGPEFLTYFQNEAQLEKSRLLSDRFSAERPKGSFSTLEIQRTEQGDSAMYLCASSYTEAFFGQGTRLTVV.